This T cell receptor (beta chain) was captured by sequencing in a study of identical twins. V shed 0 bases, J shed 7 bases, and the junction held 6 bases outside the gene matches. The CDR3 spans 15 residues. Germline CDR1 SGDLS, CDR2 YYNGEE. To note about this clonotype: What it recognizes is unknown.

Study conclusions and caveats: The study drew conclusions from cross-sectional statistical analysis, not from following the same donors. Fewer insertions marked abundant cord blood beta clonotypes; young adult naive trended weakly, memory not at all.

Healthy Caucasians made up all donors. Template switching introduced a universal primer site, and the cDNA bore unique molecular identifiers. A single record per CDR3 protein comes from TCRdb applying MiXCR to the 5' RACE reads. The repertoire consists of about 900,000 distinct CDR3 sequences, with around 12% occurring once and the leading ten covering 1.5% to 2%. These data were also filed under a second study, of yellow fever vaccine responses in identical twins.

The rearrangement links TRBV9 to TRBJ2-1; 8 nucleotides agree with TRBD2. The sample consisted of PBMCs. This TCR came from a woman younger than 30 in good health. Here the CDR3 reads CASSVAGGPGNEQFF. CDR3 DNA sequence: TGTGCCAGCAGCGTAGCGGGAGGGCCGGGGAATGAGCAGTTCTTC.